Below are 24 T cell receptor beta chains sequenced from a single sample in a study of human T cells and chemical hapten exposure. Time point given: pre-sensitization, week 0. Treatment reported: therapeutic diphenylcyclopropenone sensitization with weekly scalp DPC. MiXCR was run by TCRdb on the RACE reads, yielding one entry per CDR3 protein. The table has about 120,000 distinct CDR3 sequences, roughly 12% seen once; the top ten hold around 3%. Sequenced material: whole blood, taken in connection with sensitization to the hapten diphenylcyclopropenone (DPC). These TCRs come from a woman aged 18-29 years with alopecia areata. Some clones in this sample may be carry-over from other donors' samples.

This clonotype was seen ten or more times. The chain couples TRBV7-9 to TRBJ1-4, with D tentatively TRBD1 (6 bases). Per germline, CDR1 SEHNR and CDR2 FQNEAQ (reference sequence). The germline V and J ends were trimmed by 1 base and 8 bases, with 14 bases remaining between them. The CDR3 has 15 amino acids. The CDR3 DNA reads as TGTGCCAGCAGCTTAGTCTTGCCAGGGGCCGAAAAACTGTTTTTT. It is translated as CASSLVLPGAEKLFF.

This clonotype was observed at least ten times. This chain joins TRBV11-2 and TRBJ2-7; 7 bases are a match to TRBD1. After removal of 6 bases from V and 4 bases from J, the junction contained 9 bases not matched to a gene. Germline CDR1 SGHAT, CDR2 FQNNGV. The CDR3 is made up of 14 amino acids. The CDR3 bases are TGTGCCAGCAGTAGAGACAGGGCAACTTACGAGCAGTACTTC. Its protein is CASSRDRATYEQYF.

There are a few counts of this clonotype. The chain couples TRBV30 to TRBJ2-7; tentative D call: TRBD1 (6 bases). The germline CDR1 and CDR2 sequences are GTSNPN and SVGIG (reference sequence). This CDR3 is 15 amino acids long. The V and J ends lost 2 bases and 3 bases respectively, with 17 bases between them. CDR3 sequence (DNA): TGTGCCTGGAGTACTCAGGGGAGAGGGGTCTACGAGCAGTACTTC. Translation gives CAWSTQGRGVYEQYF.

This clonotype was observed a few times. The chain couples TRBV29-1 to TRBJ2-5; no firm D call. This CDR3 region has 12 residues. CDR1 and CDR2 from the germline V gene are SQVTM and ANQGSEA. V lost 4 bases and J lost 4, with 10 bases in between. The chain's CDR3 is CSVVVVGETQYF. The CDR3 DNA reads TGCAGCGTTGTCGTGGTAGGAGAGACCCAGTACTTC.

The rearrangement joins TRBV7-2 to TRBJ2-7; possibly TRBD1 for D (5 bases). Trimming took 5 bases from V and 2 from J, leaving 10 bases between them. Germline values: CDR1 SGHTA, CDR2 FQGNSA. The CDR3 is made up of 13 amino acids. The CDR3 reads CASSTGHPYEQYF. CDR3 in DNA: TGTGCCAGCAGCACCGGACACCCCTACGAGCAGTACTTC.

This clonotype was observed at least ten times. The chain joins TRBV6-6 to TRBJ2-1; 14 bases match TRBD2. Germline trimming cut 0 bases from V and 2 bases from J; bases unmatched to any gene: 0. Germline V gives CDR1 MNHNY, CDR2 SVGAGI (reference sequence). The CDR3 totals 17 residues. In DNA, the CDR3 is TGTGCCAGCAGTTACTCGGGACTAGCGGGGGCCTACAATGAGCAGTTCTTC. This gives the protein CASSYSGLAGAYNEQFF.

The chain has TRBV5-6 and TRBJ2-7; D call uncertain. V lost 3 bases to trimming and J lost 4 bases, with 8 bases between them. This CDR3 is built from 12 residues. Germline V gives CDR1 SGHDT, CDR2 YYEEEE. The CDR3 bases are TGTGCCAGCAGCTCGGAACCGTACGAGCAGTACTTC. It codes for CASSSEPYEQYF.

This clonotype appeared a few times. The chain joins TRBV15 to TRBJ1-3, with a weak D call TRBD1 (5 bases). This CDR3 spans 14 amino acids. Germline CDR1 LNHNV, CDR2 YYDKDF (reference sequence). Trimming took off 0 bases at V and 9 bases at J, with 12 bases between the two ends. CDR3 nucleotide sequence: TGTGCCACCAGCAGAGATCAGGAGGGGTCCACCATATATTTT. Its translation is CATSRDQEGSTIYF.

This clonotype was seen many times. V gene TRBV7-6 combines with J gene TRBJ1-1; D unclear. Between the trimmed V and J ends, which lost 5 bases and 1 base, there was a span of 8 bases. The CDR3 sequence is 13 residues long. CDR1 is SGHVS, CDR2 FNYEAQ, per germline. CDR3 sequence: CASSPGQNTEAFF. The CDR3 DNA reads TGTGCCAGCAGCCCGGGCCAGAACACTGAAGCTTTCTTT.

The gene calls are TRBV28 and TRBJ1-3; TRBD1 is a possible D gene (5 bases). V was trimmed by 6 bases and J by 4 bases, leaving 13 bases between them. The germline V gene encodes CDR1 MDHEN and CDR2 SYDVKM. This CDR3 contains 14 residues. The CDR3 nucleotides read TGTGCCAGCAGAGCTCAGAAGGGGGGAAACACCATATATTTT. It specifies CASRAQKGGNTIYF.

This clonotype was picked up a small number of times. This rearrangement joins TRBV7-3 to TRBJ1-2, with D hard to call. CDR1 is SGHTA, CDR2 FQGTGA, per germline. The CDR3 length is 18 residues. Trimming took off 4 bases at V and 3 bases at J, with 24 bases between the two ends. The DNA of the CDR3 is TGTGCCAGCAGCTCTTTTCCCAGTGGAAAGAGGCCCCACTATGGCTACACCTTC. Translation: CASSSFPSGKRPHYGYTF.

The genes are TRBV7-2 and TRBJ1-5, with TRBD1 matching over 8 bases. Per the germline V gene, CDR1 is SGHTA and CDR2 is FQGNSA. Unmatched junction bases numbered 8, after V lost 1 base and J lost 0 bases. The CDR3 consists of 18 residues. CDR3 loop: CASSLGSGQGYSNQPQHF. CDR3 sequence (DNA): TGTGCCAGCAGCTTAGGTTCAGGACAGGGCTATAGCAATCAGCCCCAGCATTTT.

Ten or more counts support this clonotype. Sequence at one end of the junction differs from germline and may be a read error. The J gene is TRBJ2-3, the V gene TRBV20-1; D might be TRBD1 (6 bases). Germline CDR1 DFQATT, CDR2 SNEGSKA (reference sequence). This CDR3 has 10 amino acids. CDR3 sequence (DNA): TGCAGTGCTAGAGAGAGCTCAGGGGATTTT. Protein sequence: CSARESSGDF.

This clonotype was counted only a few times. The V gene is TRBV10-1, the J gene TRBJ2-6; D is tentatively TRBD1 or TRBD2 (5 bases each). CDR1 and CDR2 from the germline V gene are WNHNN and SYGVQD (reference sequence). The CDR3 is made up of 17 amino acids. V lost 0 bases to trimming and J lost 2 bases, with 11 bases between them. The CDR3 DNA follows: TGCGCCAGCAGTGAGTCGACATCGGGGCCTGGGGCCAACGTCCTGACTTTC. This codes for CASSESTSGPGANVLTF.

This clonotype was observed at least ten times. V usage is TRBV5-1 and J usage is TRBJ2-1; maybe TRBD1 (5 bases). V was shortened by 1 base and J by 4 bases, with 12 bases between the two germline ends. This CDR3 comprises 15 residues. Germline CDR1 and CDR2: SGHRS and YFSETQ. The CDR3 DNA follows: TGCGCCAGCAGCTTGCGTAGTGACAGATACAATGAGCAGTTCTTC. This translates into CASSLRSDRYNEQFF. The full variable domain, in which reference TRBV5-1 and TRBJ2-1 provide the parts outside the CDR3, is KAGVTQTPRYLIKTRGQQVTLSCSPISGHRSVSWYQQTPGQGLQFLFEYFSETQRNKGNFPGRFSGRQFSNSRSEMNVSTLELGDSALYLCASSLRSDRYNEQFFGPGTRLTVL.

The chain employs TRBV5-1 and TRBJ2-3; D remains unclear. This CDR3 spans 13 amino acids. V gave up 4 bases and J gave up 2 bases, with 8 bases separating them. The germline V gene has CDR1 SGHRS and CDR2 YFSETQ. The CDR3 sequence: CASSQDLTDTQYF. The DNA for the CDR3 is TGCGCCAGCAGCCAGGACCTCACAGATACGCAGTATTTT.

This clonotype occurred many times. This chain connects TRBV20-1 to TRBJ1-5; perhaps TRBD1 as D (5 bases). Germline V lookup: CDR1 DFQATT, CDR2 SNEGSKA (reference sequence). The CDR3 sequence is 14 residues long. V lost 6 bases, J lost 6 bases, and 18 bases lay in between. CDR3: CSAGGTSEGQPQHF. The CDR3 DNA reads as TGCAGTGCGGGAGGGACCTCGGAGGGTCAGCCCCAGCATTTT.

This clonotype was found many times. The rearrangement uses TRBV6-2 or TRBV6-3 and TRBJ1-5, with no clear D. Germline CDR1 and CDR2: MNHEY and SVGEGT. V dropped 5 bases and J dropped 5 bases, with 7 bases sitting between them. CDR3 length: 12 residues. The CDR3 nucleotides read TGTGCCAGCAGTCTAGCACATCAGCCCCAGCATTTT. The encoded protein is CASSLAHQPQHF.

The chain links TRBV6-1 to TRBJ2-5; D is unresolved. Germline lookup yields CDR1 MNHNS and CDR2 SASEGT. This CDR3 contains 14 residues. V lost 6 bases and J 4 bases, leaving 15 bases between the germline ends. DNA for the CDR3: TGTGCCAGCAGGGCCCTTGGGGTAGCAGAGACCCAGTACTTC. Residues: CASRALGVAETQYF.

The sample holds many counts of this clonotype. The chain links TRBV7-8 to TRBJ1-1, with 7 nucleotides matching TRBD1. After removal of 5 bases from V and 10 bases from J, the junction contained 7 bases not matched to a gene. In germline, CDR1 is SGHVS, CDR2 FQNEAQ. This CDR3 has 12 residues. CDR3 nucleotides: TGTGCCAGCAGCACCCGACAGGGCGCAGCTTTCTTT. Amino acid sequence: CASSTRQGAAFF.

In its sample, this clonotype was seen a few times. CDR3 protein: CASSDRDRLGYGYTF. Here the CDR3 DNA reads TGTGCCAGTAGTGACCGGGACAGGCTGGGCTATGGCTACACCTTC. The V and J genes are TRBV19 and TRBJ1-2; 8 bases are shared with TRBD1. Germline V gives CDR1 LNHDA, CDR2 SQIVND (reference sequence). V gave up 5 bases and J gave up 4 bases; unmatched junction bases: 9. The CDR3 is made up of 15 amino acids.

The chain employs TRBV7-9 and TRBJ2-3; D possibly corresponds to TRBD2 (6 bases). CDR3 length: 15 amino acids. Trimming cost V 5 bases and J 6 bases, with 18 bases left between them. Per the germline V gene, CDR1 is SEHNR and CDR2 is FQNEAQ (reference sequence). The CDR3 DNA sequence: TGTGCCAGCAGCATTAGCGGAAGTGTCGCGGATACGCAGTATTTT. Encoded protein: CASSISGSVADTQYF.

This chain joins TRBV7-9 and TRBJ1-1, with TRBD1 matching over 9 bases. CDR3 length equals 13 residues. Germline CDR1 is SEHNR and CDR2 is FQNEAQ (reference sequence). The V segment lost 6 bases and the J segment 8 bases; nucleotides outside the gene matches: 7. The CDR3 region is CASSQTGTGEAFF. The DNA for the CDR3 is TGTGCCAGCAGTCAAACCGGGACAGGGGAAGCTTTCTTT.

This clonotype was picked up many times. This chain's CDR3 is CASRDSEPKRGDTGELFF. Written as DNA, the CDR3 is TGTGCCAGCAGGGACTCCGAACCCAAAAGGGGGGACACCGGGGAGCTGTTTTTT. V gene TRBV2 combines with J gene TRBJ2-2; D may correspond to TRBD1 or TRBD2 (6 bases each). CDR3 length: 18 residues. The germline gives CDR1 SNHLY, CDR2 FYNNEI. Trimming left V 6 bases short and J 3 bases short, with 23 bases between.